Shown below are 9 T cell receptor beta chains from a single sample sequenced in a study of CD8+ T cells in alopecia areata. Reverse transcription of extracted RNA yielded cDNA, which provided the sequencing template. Method: immunoSEQ multiplex PCR; TCRdb's copy keeps in-frame clones and lacks some. The sample holds 150,000 to 200,000 clones, roughly 60% seen once. Treatment: oral pan-JAK inhibitor, 5-10 mg twice daily. Sequences were derived from CD4+ T cells sorted from blood, sampled at week 24, from a patient treated with tofacitinib. Receptors originate from a human donor with alopecia areata.

This clone was seen once. This sample also contains other DNA sequences that code for the same CDR3. The CDR3 region has the DNA TGTGCCTGGAGTCCCACAGGGGCCGGGGAGCTGTTTTTT. Protein sequence: CAWSPTGAGELFF. The chain has TRBV30 and TRBJ2-2, with 7 positions matching TRBD1. Germline V lookup: CDR1 GTSNPN, CDR2 SVGIG (reference sequence). V dropped 2 bases and J dropped 6; count of bases not matched to a gene: 3. This CDR3 is 13 amino acids long.

The chain employs TRBV29-1 and TRBJ2-3; D is unclear. Germline CDR1 reads SQVTM; CDR2 reads ANQGSEA. The CDR3 extends over 11 amino acids. The V end was cut by 3 bases, the J end by 6 bases, with 7 bases between. CDR3 DNA: TGCAGCGTTGATAGGATGGATACGCAGTATTTT. Its translation: CSVDRMDTQYF.

Remarks on this clone: Different DNA sequences within this sample yield the same CDR3. The chain recombines TRBV10-3 with TRBJ2-7; possible D gene TRBD1, 5 bases. The CDR3 length is 12 residues. Germline-derived CDR1 and CDR2 are ENHRY and SYGVKD. Trimming stripped 5 bases from V and 3 bases from J, with 8 bases between. CDR3 sequence: CAISPTDYEQYF. The CDR3, as DNA: TGTGCCATCAGTCCGACAGACTACGAGCAGTACTTC.

The DNA for the CDR3 is TGCGCCAGCAGCCAAGAAGATACGCAGTATTTT. Its translation: CASSQEDTQYF. J is TRBJ2-3 and V is TRBV4-3; D is unresolved. Trimming took 0 bases from V and 5 from J, leaving 0 bases between them. The CDR3 covers 11 residues. In germline, CDR1 is LGHNA, CDR2 YSLEER.

This chain uses TRBV18 with TRBJ1-6; TRBD1 might be the D (6 bases). The CDR3 length is 14 residues. CDR1 and CDR2 (germline): KGHSH, LQKENI. Deletions cut 4 bases from V and 4 bases from J, with 8 bases between. As DNA, the CDR3 is TGTGCCAGCTCACAACAGGGATATAATTCACCCCTCCACTTT. Its translation: CASSQQGYNSPLHF.

This clone showed up just a few times. The chain combines TRBV9 with TRBJ2-7, with 12 bases matching TRBD2. The J segment lost 2 bases and the V segment lost 2 bases, leaving 2 bases of the junction unmatched. Germline loops: CDR1 SGDLS, CDR2 YYNGEE. The length of the CDR3 is 15 residues. Written as DNA, the CDR3 is TGTGCCAGCAGCGTGACTAGCGGGGGAACCTACGAGCAGTACTTC. It codes for CASSVTSGGTYEQYF.

The chain couples TRBV4-1 to TRBJ2-7; 9 nucleotides match TRBD1. V shed 1 base and J 2 bases; nucleotides not matched to a gene: 3. CDR1 is MGHRA and CDR2 is YSYEKL in the germline V gene. The CDR3 length is 15 residues. The CDR3 DNA reads as TGCGCCAGCAGCCAAGGGGACAGGGCCACCTACGAGCAGTACTTC. Protein: CASSQGDRATYEQYF.

The chain employs TRBV29-1 and TRBJ2-5; weak D call: TRBD1 (6 bases). V lost 7 bases and J lost 11, with 23 bases in between. CDR3 length equals 13 residues. Germline V gives CDR1 SQVTM, CDR2 ANQGSEA. The CDR3 spells CSAKLDSQYKQYF. In DNA form, the CDR3 reads TGCAGCGCTAAACTGGACAGCCAATACAAGCAGTACTTC.

The chain uses TRBV30 and TRBJ1-1, with TRBD1 matching 10 bases. Germline CDR1 is GTSNPN and CDR2 is SVGIG (reference sequence). The length of the CDR3 is 15 residues. Trimming took 5 bases from V and 4 from J; bases not matched to a gene: 10. In nucleotides, the CDR3 is TGTGCCTGGTCTCCGGACGGGACAGGGGCCACTGAAGCTTTCTTT. Encoded protein: CAWSPDGTGATEAFF.